These 16 T cell receptor beta chains were all obtained from the same sample, sequenced in a study of pediatric ulcerative colitis (dated by TCRdb to the late 2010s). The library was obtained by the immunoSEQ multiplex PCR assay. The clones in this table, taken by TCRdb from immuneACCESS, are in-frame only. Not every clone is retained; where verified, under half of the shortfall comes from an unresolved V gene, and the cause of the rest is unknown. Here the sample has roughly 25,000 clones; over 65% occur a single time. Together, the top ten hold under 10% of the sample. During colonoscopy, one to two pinch biopsies were obtained from the rectum for research purposes. Sequences were obtained from gut tissue. These receptors all stem from a boy younger than 18 with severe ulcerative colitis.

This clone appeared a single time. This chain links TRBV5-1 with TRBJ2-3, with D possibly matching TRBD2 (5 bases). Looked up from germline, CDR1 is SGHRS and CDR2 is YFSETQ. This CDR3 is built from 14 residues. V was trimmed by 2 bases and J by 2 bases, leaving 9 bases between them. The chain's CDR3 is CASSLSGPTDTQYF. CDR3 coding DNA: TGCGCCAGCAGCTTAAGCGGACCCACAGATACGCAGTATTTT.

The V call is TRBV29-1, the J call TRBJ2-1; 15 positions match TRBD2. The CDR3 runs to 18 residues. Germline V CDR1 and CDR2: SQVTM, ANQGSEA. Trimming cost V 4 bases and J 1 base; bases outside gene matches: 8. Here the CDR3 reads CSVAGVGTSGRSYNEQFF. The CDR3 nucleotides read TGCAGCGTTGCTGGTGTCGGGACTAGCGGGAGGTCCTACAATGAGCAGTTCTTC.

The chain combines TRBV2 with TRBJ2-1, with a tentative D call TRBD1 (5 bases). The CDR3 loop spans 16 amino acids. In germline, CDR1 is SNHLY, CDR2 FYNNEI. V gave up 7 bases and J gave up 5 bases, with 21 bases separating them. Here the CDR3 reads CASTSPSKGLNNEQFF. As DNA, the CDR3 is TGTGCCAGCACCTCCCCAAGTAAGGGGCTGAACAATGAGCAGTTCTTC.

The chain combines TRBV5-4 with TRBJ2-1, with D tentatively TRBD2 (6 bases). The CDR3 length is 15 residues. The V and J ends lost 2 bases and 4 bases respectively, with 13 bases between them. Germline loops: CDR1 SGHNT, CDR2 YYREEE (reference sequence). In DNA, the CDR3 is TGTGCCAGCAGCTTTTTTCTAGCGATATACAATGAGCAGTTCTTC. Amino acids: CASSFFLAIYNEQFF.

This clone has a handful of counts. The chain recombines TRBV13 with TRBJ1-2; D remains ambiguous. In germline, CDR1 is PRHDT, CDR2 FYEKMQ (reference sequence). CDR3 size: 14 residues. V was shortened by 0 bases and J by 4 bases, with 9 bases between the two germline ends. CDR3 DNA sequence: TGTGCCAGCAGCTTAGGAGGGAAAGTCTATGGCTACACCTTC. Protein product: CASSLGGKVYGYTF.

This clone was observed once. This chain uses TRBV5-8 with TRBJ1-2; tentatively, D is TRBD1 (5 bases). The CDR3 spans 14 residues. Deletions cut 0 bases from V and 4 bases from J, with 10 bases between. The germline gives CDR1 SGHTS, CDR2 YDEGEE. CDR3 nucleotide sequence: TGTGCCAGCAGCTTGGGAGGGGCCCGCTATGGCTACACCTTC. Translating it yields CASSLGGARYGYTF.

This chain links TRBV18 with TRBJ2-7, with D possibly called TRBD1 or TRBD2 (5 bases each). V lost 5 bases, J lost 3 bases, and 11 bases lay in between. CDR1 is KGHSH and CDR2 is LQKENI in the germline V gene. This CDR3 comprises 13 residues. The CDR3 loop is CASSRDLNYEQYF. The CDR3 DNA reads TGTGCCAGCTCAAGGGACCTAAACTACGAGCAGTACTTC.

The rearrangement joins TRBV18 to TRBJ1-5; TRBD1 agrees at 11 bases. V lost 5 bases, J lost 0 bases, and 3 bases stayed unmatched. From germline, CDR1 is KGHSH and CDR2 LQKENI. This CDR3 has 16 amino acids. The DNA of the CDR3 is TGTGCCAGCTCAAGGACAGGGGGCGATAGCAATCAGCCCCAGCATTTT. This encodes CASSRTGGDSNQPQHF. The full variable domain, with the rest looked up from reference TRBV18 and TRBJ1-5, is NAGVMQNPRHLVRRRGQEARLRCSPMKGHSHVYWYRQLPEEGLKFMVYLQKENIIDESGMPKERFSAEFPKEGPSILRIQQVVRGDSAAYFCASSRTGGDSNQPQHFGDGTRLSIL.

The chain links TRBV5-6 to TRBJ2-3, with 8 bases aligning to TRBD2. The germline V gene has CDR1 SGHDT and CDR2 YYEEEE. V lost 0 bases, J lost 0 bases, and 3 bases stayed unmatched. This CDR3 contains 16 residues. CDR3 sequence: CASSLEGTRSTDTQYF. CDR3 DNA sequence: TGTGCCAGCAGCTTGGAGGGGACTAGGAGCACAGATACGCAGTATTTT.

The V and J genes are TRBV7-2 and TRBJ2-5; TRBD2 aligns across 10 bases. V gave up 11 bases and J gave up 2 bases; unmatched junction bases: 8. The CDR3 covers 14 residues. Germline-derived CDR1 and CDR2 are SGHTA and FQGNSA. CDR3 residues: CAGTSGRGQETQYF. In nucleotides, the CDR3 is TGTGCCGGAACCAGCGGGAGGGGGCAAGAGACCCAGTACTTC.

V gene TRBV21-1 combines with J gene TRBJ1-5. TRBV21-1 is shown as a pseudogene. This CDR3 is 15 amino acids long. The CDR3 DNA reads as TGTGCCAGCGCCACGGCAGAGAAACTCAATCAGCCCCAGCATTTT. As protein: CASATAEKLNQPQHF.

V usage is TRBV5-1 and J usage is TRBJ2-1, with 7 bases lining up with TRBD2. V shed 0 bases, J shed 7 bases, and the junction held 7 bases outside the gene matches. The CDR3 runs to 15 residues. Germline V gives CDR1 SGHRS, CDR2 YFSETQ. CDR3 sequence reads: CASSLAGGRGNEQFF. In DNA form, the CDR3 reads TGCGCCAGCAGCTTGGCCGGCGGGAGAGGGAATGAGCAGTTCTTC.

This clone was seen only once. This rearrangement joins TRBV4-2 to TRBJ2-5; D ambiguous. The V gene lost 1 base and the J gene lost 4 bases, with 13 bases spanning the gap. This CDR3 is built from 15 residues. The germline V gene encodes CDR1 LGHNA and CDR2 YNFKEQ. The CDR3 spells CASSQGSPVGETQYF. CDR3 DNA: TGTGCCAGCAGCCAAGGTTCCCCGGTTGGAGAGACCCAGTACTTC.

The V call is TRBV10-3, the J call TRBJ2-3; D gene uncertain. In germline, CDR1 is ENHRY, CDR2 SYGVKD. The CDR3 runs 13 residues. Trimming removed 0 bases at V and 5 bases at J, with 6 bases between. Written as DNA, the CDR3 is TGTGCCATCAGTGAGTCATCGGAAGATACGCAGTATTTT. This codes for CAISESSEDTQYF.

This chain uses TRBV5-5 with TRBJ1-3; D not resolved. Trimming removed 2 bases from V and 0 bases from J, with 9 bases in between. Germline V gives CDR1 SGHKS, CDR2 YYEKEE (reference sequence). The CDR3 is 15 amino acids. CDR3 in DNA: TGTGCCAGCAGCTTCTCCACGGACTCTGGAAACACCATATATTTT. This translates into CASSFSTDSGNTIYF.

In this sample, this clone turned up once. The junction departs from germline at one end; a sequencing error may be responsible. The genes are TRBV4-1 and TRBJ1-3; D not certain. Germline-derived CDR1 and CDR2 are MGHRA and YSYEKL. The CDR3 sequence is 14 residues long. The CDR3 protein is CASSQDPRGSTIYF. CDR3 DNA: TGCGCCAGCAGCCAAGATCCCCGAGGAAGCACCATATATTTT.